This T cell receptor beta chain was found in a study of response to subunit inactivated influenza vaccine. Regarding the study as a whole: It was the authors' suggestion that each seasonal influenza vaccination recruits few new T cells.

Each CDR3 protein is one row after TCRdb ran MiXCR on the RT-PCR reads. The repertoire includes roughly 710,000 distinct CDR3 sequences, 14% of them detected once, and roughly 7.6% sits in the top ten. This clonotype was observed a few times. Its matching antigen is unknown. The CDR3 is made up of 13 amino acids. The trim removed 7 bases at V and 7 bases at J, leaving 5 bases unmatched. From germline, CDR1 is SQVTM and CDR2 ANQGSEA. The clonotype was recovered from a man aged 45-65 years who received an inactivated influenza vaccine. The starting material was PBMCs from blood, obtained around 15 days before vaccination. The J gene is TRBJ1-6, the V gene TRBV29-1; TRBD1 matches at 9 bases. CDR3 sequence (DNA): TGCAGCGCCCGGACAGGGGAAAATTCACCCCTCCACTTT. This sequence encodes CSARTGENSPLHF.